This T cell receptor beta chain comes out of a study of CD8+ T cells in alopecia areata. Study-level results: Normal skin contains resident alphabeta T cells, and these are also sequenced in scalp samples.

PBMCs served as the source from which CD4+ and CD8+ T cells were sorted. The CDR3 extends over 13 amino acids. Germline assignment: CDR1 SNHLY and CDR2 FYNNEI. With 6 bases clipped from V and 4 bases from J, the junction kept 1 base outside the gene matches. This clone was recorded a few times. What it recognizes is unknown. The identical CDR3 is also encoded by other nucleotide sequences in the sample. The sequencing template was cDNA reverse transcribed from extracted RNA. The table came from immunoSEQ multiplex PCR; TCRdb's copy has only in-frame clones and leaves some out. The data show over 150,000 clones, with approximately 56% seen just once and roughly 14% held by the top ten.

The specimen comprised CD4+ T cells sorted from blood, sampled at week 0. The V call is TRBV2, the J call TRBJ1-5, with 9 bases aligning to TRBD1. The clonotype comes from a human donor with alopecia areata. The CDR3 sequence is CASRDRGNQPQHF. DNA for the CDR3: TGTGCCAGCAGGGACAGGGGTAATCAGCCCCAGCATTTT.